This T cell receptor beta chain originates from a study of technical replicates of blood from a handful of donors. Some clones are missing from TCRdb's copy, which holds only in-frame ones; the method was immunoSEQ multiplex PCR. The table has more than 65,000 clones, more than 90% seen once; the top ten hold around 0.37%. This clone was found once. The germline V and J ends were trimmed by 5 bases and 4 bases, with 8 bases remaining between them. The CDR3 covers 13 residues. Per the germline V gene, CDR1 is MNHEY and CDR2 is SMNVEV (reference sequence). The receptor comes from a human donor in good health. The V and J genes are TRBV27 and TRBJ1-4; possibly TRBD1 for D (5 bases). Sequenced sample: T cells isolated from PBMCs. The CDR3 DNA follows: TGTGCCAGCAGTCGAGACAGTAATGAAAAACTGTTTTTT. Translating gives CASSRDSNEKLFF.